This TCR beta chain was recorded in a study of identical twins. Study outcomes and limitations: Models underestimated out-of-frame TCR alpha sharing in monozygotic twins. Conclusions rested on cross-sectional statistics rather than following the same donors.

Germline CDR1 reads DFQATT; CDR2 reads SNEGSKA (reference sequence). The CDR3 is made up of 13 amino acids. V was shortened by 0 bases and J by 4 bases, with 7 bases between the two germline ends. With regard to this clonotype: Antigen: not known.

A universal primer site was incorporated via template switching, and the cDNA contained unique molecular identifiers. TCRdb reanalysed the 5' RACE reads using MiXCR and keeps one entry per CDR3 protein. The repertoire holds some 570,000 distinct CDR3 sequences, with around 22% as singletons. A further study also used this sample, focusing on yellow fever vaccine responses in identical twins. That work adds: Twins reportedly appeared to share part of their vaccine T cell response while keeping part individual.

The sequence was obtained from a woman younger than 30 in good health. The chain recombines TRBV20-1 with TRBJ2-1; D is undetermined. Sequencing used CD4+ T cells sorted from blood. Written as DNA, the CDR3 is TGCAGTGCTAGAGATGGGCGGTACAATGAGCAGTTCTTC. Amino acids: CSARDGRYNEQFF.